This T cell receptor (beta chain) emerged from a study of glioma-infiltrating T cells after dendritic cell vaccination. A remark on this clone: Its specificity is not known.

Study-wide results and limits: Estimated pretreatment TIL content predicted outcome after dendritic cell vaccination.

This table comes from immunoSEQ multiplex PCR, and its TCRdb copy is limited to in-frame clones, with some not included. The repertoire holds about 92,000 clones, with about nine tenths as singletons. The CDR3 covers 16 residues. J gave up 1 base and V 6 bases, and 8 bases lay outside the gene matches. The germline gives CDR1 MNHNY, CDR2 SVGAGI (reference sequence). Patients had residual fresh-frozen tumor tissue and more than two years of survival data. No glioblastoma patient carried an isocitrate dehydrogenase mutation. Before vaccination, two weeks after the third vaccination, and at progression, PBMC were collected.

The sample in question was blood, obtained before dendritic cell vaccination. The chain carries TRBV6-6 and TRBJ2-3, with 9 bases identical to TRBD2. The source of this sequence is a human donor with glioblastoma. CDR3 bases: TGTGCCAGCAGCCGGCGGGGGGGCCGGGGCACAGATACGCAGTATTTT. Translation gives CASSRRGGRGTDTQYF.